Presented here are 27 T cell receptor beta chains from one specimen sequenced in a study of T cells in Graves' hyperthyroidism and ophthalmopathy. RNA transcripts provided the source from which TCR beta CDR3 regions were amplified. An initial round of RT-PCR targeting the TCR CDR3 relied on the HTBI primer set. TCRdb redid the calling of the multiplex PCR reads with MiXCR, one entry per CDR3 protein. The sample lists around 400,000 distinct CDR3 sequences, about 15% occurring once. The sequenced material came from blood. The receptors originated from a woman aged 60 to 75 with Graves' ophthalmopathy.

The chain carries TRBV11-2 and TRBJ2-7; TRBD1 agrees at 10 bases. Germline assignment: CDR1 SGHAT and CDR2 FQNNGV. J gave up 2 bases and V 5 bases, and 12 bases lay outside the gene matches. This CDR3 comprises 17 residues. The CDR3 sequence is CASSQYVPGQGTYEQYF. The CDR3, as DNA: TGTGCCAGCAGCCAGTACGTCCCGGGACAGGGGACCTACGAGCAGTACTTC.

In this sample, this clonotype turned up many times. CDR3: CSVETGVNEQFF. The CDR3, as DNA: TGCAGCGTTGAAACAGGGGTAAATGAGCAGTTCTTC. V is TRBV29-1 and J is TRBJ2-1; 7 positions agree with TRBD1. J lost 7 bases, V lost 2 bases, and 2 bases had no gene match. Germline CDR1 reads SQVTM; CDR2 reads ANQGSEA. The length of the CDR3 is 12 residues.

This clonotype was seen repeatedly, ten times or more. This chain uses TRBV2 with TRBJ2-3; 7 positions match TRBD2. J gave up 2 bases and V 4 bases, and 9 bases lay outside the gene matches. The germline V gene encodes CDR1 SNHLY and CDR2 FYNNEI. This CDR3 region has 16 residues. DNA for the CDR3: TGTGCCAGCAGTGCCTTGGGTCTAGCGGACACAGATACGCAGTATTTT. This gives the protein CASSALGLADTDTQYF.

This clonotype has at least ten counts. The chain couples TRBV20-1 to TRBJ2-1; D not resolved. Trimming removed 3 bases at V and 7 bases at J, with 7 bases between. This CDR3 spans 11 amino acids. Germline V CDR1 and CDR2: DFQATT, SNEGSKA (reference sequence). The CDR3 sequence: CSASGRNEQFF. The CDR3 DNA reads TGCAGTGCTAGTGGTCGGAATGAGCAGTTCTTC.

This clonotype was detected ten times or more. V usage is TRBV6-1 and J usage is TRBJ2-7; 9 nucleotides agree with TRBD1. Germline lookup yields CDR1 MNHNS and CDR2 SASEGT. The CDR3 covers 15 residues. V trimming: 5 bases; J trimming: 0 bases; junction bases outside the gene matches: 5. CDR3 nucleotides: TGTGCCAGCAGTCACCCGGGACAGGGCTCCTACGAGCAGTACTTC. It yields the protein CASSHPGQGSYEQYF.

The table lists this clonotype with many counts. V usage is TRBV7-2 and J usage is TRBJ2-1, with D possibly being TRBD2 (6 bases). The CDR3 length is 16 residues. The germline V and J ends were trimmed by 5 bases and 5 bases, with 19 bases remaining between them. Germline V gene lookup returns CDR1 SGHTA and CDR2 FQGNSA. CDR3 coding DNA: TGTGCCAGCAGCCGTGCCGGGGTAGCGGAAAACAATGAGCAGTTCTTC. Its protein product is CASSRAGVAENNEQFF. The variable domain in full, completed from reference TRBV7-2 and TRBJ2-1, reads GAGVSQSPSNKVTEKGKDVELRCDPISGHTALYWYRQSLGQGLEFLIYFQGNSAPDKSGLPSDRFSAERTGGSVSTLTIQRTQQEDSAVYLCASSRAGVAENNEQFFGPGTRLTVL.

This clonotype was picked up a small number of times. V and J are TRBV29-1 and TRBJ2-1; D is perhaps TRBD1 (7 bases). This CDR3 contains 15 residues. The V gene's germline CDR1 is SQVTM and CDR2 ANQGSEA. Trimming removed 7 bases from V and 8 bases from J, with 24 bases in between. DNA of the CDR3: TGCAGCGCAACAGGGGCGGGACCCTCCCCCCATGAGCAGTTCTTC. Amino acid sequence: CSATGAGPSPHEQFF.

The gene calls are TRBV19 and TRBJ2-5; D is perhaps TRBD2 (6 bases). CDR1 is LNHDA, CDR2 SQIVND, per germline (reference sequence). Trimming pared 0 bases from V and 1 base from J, leaving 9 bases between. CDR3 size: 15 residues. CDR3 coding DNA: TGTGCCAGTAGTATAGATACCGGGAGCCAAGAGACCCAGTACTTC. The encoded protein is CASSIDTGSQETQYF.

This clonotype was seen repeatedly, ten times or more. V and J are TRBV5-5 and TRBJ1-1; D gene ambiguous. The CDR3 has 12 amino acids. With 2 bases removed from V and 7 bases from J, the gap between germline ends came to 9 bases. Germline loops: CDR1 SGHKS, CDR2 YYEKEE (reference sequence). In nucleotides, the CDR3 is TGTGCCAGCAGCTTTGGCGAGGGTGAAGCTTTCTTT. It encodes CASSFGEGEAFF.

This clonotype has a count of ten or more. The chain joins TRBV12-3 or TRBV12-4 to TRBJ2-1; 9 positions match TRBD1. Trimming took 5 bases from V and 5 from J; bases not matched to a gene: 4. This CDR3 region has 14 residues. The CDR3: CASSPGQGNNEQFF. The CDR3 DNA follows: TGTGCCAGCAGTCCGGGACAGGGAAACAATGAGCAGTTCTTC.

The chain links TRBV9 to TRBJ2-1; 9 bases fit TRBD2. The V gene end was trimmed by 0 bases and the J gene end by 0 bases; junction bases not matched to a gene: 22. There are 23 residues in the CDR3. Germline V gene data show CDR1 as SGDLS and CDR2 as YYNGEE. In nucleotides, the CDR3 is TGTGCCAGCAGCGTAGCTAAGGACAGGACAGGCTATAGCGGGAGAAACTCCTACAATGAGCAGTTCTTC. Its translation: CASSVAKDRTGYSGRNSYNEQFF.

The sample holds a few counts of this clonotype. This chain connects TRBV7-9 to TRBJ1-3; 9 positions match TRBD1. This CDR3 is 15 amino acids long. Germline loops: CDR1 SEHNR, CDR2 FQNEAQ (reference sequence). V was clipped by 3 bases and J by 4 bases; unmatched bases: 4. CDR3 region: CASSFGQGLGNTIYF. DNA of the CDR3: TGTGCCAGCAGCTTCGGACAGGGGTTGGGAAACACCATATATTTT.

This clonotype was seen many times. The chain has TRBV20-1 and TRBJ2-3; 11 nucleotides match TRBD2. J lost 2 bases, V lost 8 bases, and 6 bases had no gene match. The CDR3 is 14 amino acids. Germline loops: CDR1 DFQATT, CDR2 SNEGSKA (reference sequence). The CDR3 nucleotides are TGCAGTTCTCGACTAGCGGGGAACACAGATACGCAGTATTTT. Its translation: CSSRLAGNTDTQYF.

This chain joins TRBV28 and TRBJ2-3, with TRBD2 matching over 10 bases. Germline CDR1 is MDHEN and CDR2 is SYDVKM. The CDR3 spans 16 residues. Losses at the gene ends were 5 bases for V and 6 bases for J; bases not matched to a gene: 11. This CDR3 is CASSPLGAGGQDTQYF. The CDR3, as DNA: TGTGCCAGCAGTCCCCTTGGAGCGGGAGGGCAGGATACGCAGTATTTT.

This clonotype was detected only a few times. The chain recombines TRBV29-1 with TRBJ1-1; a weak D match, TRBD1 (6 bases). V shed 8 bases and J shed 5 bases, with 15 bases lying between them. The CDR3 consists of 12 residues. CDR1 and CDR2 from the germline V gene are SQVTM and ANQGSEA. In DNA, the CDR3 is TGCAGCCTCGGGGGGCATGGGACTGAAGCTTTCTTT. Its translation is CSLGGHGTEAFF. The entire variable domain, with the rest obtained from reference TRBV29-1 and TRBJ1-1, is as follows: SAVISQKPSRDICQRGTSLTIQCQVDSQVTMMFWYRQQPGQSLTLIATANQGSEATYESGFVIDKFPISRPNLTFSTLTVSNMSPEDSSIYLCSLGGHGTEAFFGQGTRLTVV.

The chain joins TRBV5-1 to TRBJ1-2, with TRBD1 matching 8 bases. After removal of 4 bases from V and 10 bases from J, the junction contained 9 bases not matched to a gene. Germline V gene sequence: CDR1 SGHRS, CDR2 YFSETQ. CDR3 length: 13 amino acids. The CDR3 protein is CASSPGQGPSYTF. DNA of the CDR3: TGCGCCAGCAGCCCAGGACAGGGTCCTTCCTACACCTTC.

This clonotype was observed at least ten times. The chain has TRBV29-1 and TRBJ2-5; D may match TRBD1 or TRBD2 (6 bases each). In germline, CDR1 is SQVTM, CDR2 ANQGSEA. The V gene lost 7 bases and the J gene lost 5 bases, with 14 bases spanning the gap. The CDR3 has 12 residues. The CDR3 coding sequence is TGCAGCGCCGAGACAGGAGGGGAGACCCAGTACTTC. Translation: CSAETGGETQYF.

This clonotype was found a few times. The genes are TRBV29-1 and TRBJ2-1; the match to TRBD2 covers 7 bases. Germline loops: CDR1 SQVTM, CDR2 ANQGSEA. The ends lost 3 bases at V and 2 bases at J; junction bases unmatched: 7. There are 15 residues in the CDR3. CDR3 nucleotide sequence: TGCAGCGTTGAGGGGGGGGACGCTACCTACAATGAGCAGTTCTTC. Translated, it gives CSVEGGDATYNEQFF.

CDR3 protein: CASSPPRTSGMGNEQFF. Written as DNA, the CDR3 is TGTGCCAGCAGCCCTCCCCGGACTAGCGGGATGGGCAATGAGCAGTTCTTC. This rearrangement joins TRBV12-3 or TRBV12-4 to TRBJ2-1; the match to TRBD2 covers 12 bases. V gave up 6 bases and J gave up 6 bases; unmatched junction bases: 12. The CDR3 consists of 17 residues.

Comment on this clonotype: One junction end does not reproduce the germline sequence, and a read error may be involved. The V and J genes are TRBV11-2 and TRBJ2-7; no clear D gene. Germline assignment: CDR1 SGHAT and CDR2 FQNNGV. The CDR3 is made up of 12 amino acids. CDR3 amino acids: CTSSPDGYEQYF. In nucleotides, the CDR3 is TGTACCAGCAGCCCTGACGGCTACGAGCAGTACTTC. The full variable domain, rest sourced from reference TRBV11-2 and TRBJ2-7, is EAGVAQSPRYKIIEKRQSVAFWCNPISGHATLYWYQQILGQGPKLLIQFQNNGVVDDSQLPKDRFSAERLKGVDSTLKIQPAKLEDSAVYLCTSSPDGYEQYFGPGTRLTVT.

There are many counts of this clonotype. The V call is TRBV28, the J call TRBJ1-2, with TRBD1 as a possible D gene (5 bases). V gave up 3 bases and J gave up 0 bases, with 8 bases separating them. This CDR3 spans 14 amino acids. CDR1 is MDHEN, CDR2 SYDVKM, per germline. CDR3 nucleotide sequence: TGTGCCAGCAGTTTGGACACGACTAACTATGGCTACACCTTC. This codes for CASSLDTTNYGYTF.

This clonotype appeared a few times. The genes are TRBV4-2 and TRBJ2-4; possibly TRBD2 for D (5 bases). With 0 bases removed from V and 8 bases from J, the gap between germline ends came to 14 bases. Germline CDR1 LGHNA, CDR2 YNFKEQ. This CDR3 contains 15 residues. The DNA for the CDR3 is TGTGCCAGCAGCCAAGAGGTCGCCGGGATGGACATTCAGTACTTC. Amino acids: CASSQEVAGMDIQYF.

The chain employs TRBV6-1 and TRBJ2-1, with 7 bases identical to TRBD2. The CDR3 has 14 residues. Unmatched junction bases numbered 6, after V lost 3 bases and J lost 7 bases. CDR1 is MNHNS and CDR2 is SASEGT in the germline V gene. The CDR3 protein is CASSEYLAANEQFF. CDR3 DNA sequence: TGTGCCAGCAGTGAGTACCTAGCGGCTAATGAGCAGTTCTTC.

The chain links TRBV6-1 to TRBJ2-1; perhaps TRBD2 as D (6 bases). The J call may not be correct, given that the DNA end is closer to TRBJ2-7. The CDR3 consists of 16 residues. Per germline, CDR1 MNHNS and CDR2 SASEGT. CDR3: CASRERVGIPYNEQYF. CDR3 sequence (DNA): TGTGCCAGCAGGGAGCGGGTGGGAATACCGTACAATGAGCAGTACTTC.

The table lists this clonotype with a few counts. The gene calls are TRBV6-1 and TRBJ2-5; D unclear. The CDR3 loop spans 12 amino acids. Germline V CDR1 and CDR2: MNHNS, SASEGT. Trimming took 7 bases from V and 5 from J, leaving 11 bases between them. CDR3 region: CASTRAWETQYF. The CDR3 DNA sequence: TGTGCCAGCACCCGGGCCTGGGAGACCCAGTACTTC.

Many counts were recorded for this clonotype. V gene TRBV11-2 combines with J gene TRBJ2-7, with D hard to call. V lost 4 bases and J 6 bases, leaving 19 bases between the germline ends. The CDR3 spans 15 residues. From germline, CDR1 is SGHAT and CDR2 FQNNGV. CDR3 residues: CASSSPLRSGGEQYF. The CDR3 nucleotides are TGTGCCAGCAGCTCCCCCCTTAGGTCGGGCGGCGAGCAGTACTTC.

This clonotype was seen repeatedly, ten times or more. V and J are TRBV7-3 and TRBJ2-1; possibly TRBD2 for D (6 bases). The CDR3 covers 15 residues. Germline V gene data show CDR1 as SGHTA and CDR2 as FQGTGA. V dropped 2 bases and J dropped 3 bases, with 11 bases sitting between them. This CDR3 is CASSLGLAYYNEQFF. For the CDR3, the DNA is TGTGCCAGCAGCTTAGGGCTAGCGTACTACAATGAGCAGTTCTTC. The full variable domain, with the rest looked up from reference TRBV7-3 and TRBJ2-1, is GAGVSQTPSNKVTEKGKYVELRCDPISGHTALYWYRQSLGQGPEFLIYFQGTGAADDSGLPNDRFFAVRPEGSVSTLKIQRTERGDSAVYLCASSLGLAYYNEQFFGPGTRLTVL.